This T cell receptor (beta chain) was captured in a study of blood T cells in healthy people across ages. Regarding the study as a whole: When set beside aged donors, long-lived donors presented more naive CD4+ cells and higher diversity.

A second 7 to 11 cycle PCR used barcoded and J-beta primers. Carrying 12 random nucleotides, a template-switch adaptor labeled each individual cDNA molecule. Each sample provided no less than 2.5 million CDR3-containing paired-end reads. TCRdb passed the 5' RACE reads through MiXCR, listing each CDR3 protein once. The repertoire holds about 1,800,000 distinct CDR3 sequences, with under 30% as singletons. CDR1 is LNHNV and CDR2 is YYDKDF in the germline V gene (reference sequence). CDR3 size: 13 residues. The V gene lost 2 bases and the J gene lost 11 bases, with 15 bases spanning the gap. The amount of total RNA extracted per sample was at least 5.5 micrograms. To note about this clonotype: Its antigen remains unknown. A much larger clonotype is one base distant, so this may be a read error.

The J gene is TRBJ2-5, the V gene TRBV15, with D perhaps matching TRBD1 (6 bases). Sequenced input: blood. The TCR sequence derives from a woman in her thirties in good health. This chain's CDR3 is CATSRPQGYKQYF. DNA for the CDR3: TGTGCCACCAGCAGACCACAGGGCTACAAGCAGTACTTC.